Listed below are T cell receptor beta chains from one sample, sequenced in a study of cytomegalovirus exposure and HLA in healthy donors. Method: immunoSEQ multiplex PCR; TCRdb's copy keeps in-frame clones and lacks some. The data contain 100,000 to 150,000 clones, about 76% of them singletons. The specimen sequenced was PBMCs. These receptors all stem from a man aged 18 to 30 in good health and CMV-seronegative. Both conserved end residues are part of each CDR3. Fields, in order: clone size, J gene, D gene, V gene, CDR3 DNA, CDR3 protein. The D gene is left open where the match is weak. The size entry is marked missing in some rows and otherwise reads once, few, many or a size class.

>.|TRBJ2-7|TRBD1|TRBV7-9
TGTGCCAGCAGCTCCCAGGACAGGGGTTCCTACGTCTCCTACGAGCAGTACTTC
CASSSQDRGSYVSYEQYF
>.|TRBJ2-5|TRBD1|TRBV2
TGTGCCAGCAGTATTTACAGGGGCCAAGAGACCCAGTACTTC
CASSIYRGQETQYF
>.|TRBJ1-1|TRBD1|TRBV7-6
TGTGCCAGCAGGCGAGGGGGCGCGGGCACTGAAGCTTTCTTT
CASRRGGAGTEAFF
>.|TRBJ1-2|TRBD1|TRBV10-2
TGCGCCAGCAGTGAGTCCCCCCGGGACAGGGGACACACCTTC
CASSESPRDRGHTF
>.|TRBJ2-7|TRBD1|TRBV6-1
TGTGCCAGCAGGCCCACAAGACAGGGGGCCCTCGAGCAGTACTTC
CASRPTRQGALEQYF
>.|TRBJ2-7|TRBD2|TRBV5-1
TGCGCCAGCACCAAGGGGAGGGATTGGACCTACGAGCAGTACTTC
CASTKGRDWTYEQYF
>.|TRBJ1-2|TRBD1|TRBV7-9
TGTGCCAGCAGCGCAGGACAGGGATCGGTCTATGGCTACACCTTC
CASSAGQGSVYGYTF
>.|TRBJ2-5|TRBD1|TRBV5-1
TGCGCCAGCAGCAACGCAAGGGGGCTCCAAGAGACCCAGTACTTC
CASSNARGLQETQYF
>.|TRBJ1-2|TRBD1|TRBV30
TGTGCCTGGAGCCCGACAGGGGGCTATGGCTACACCTTC
CAWSPTGGYGYTF
>.|TRBJ2-7|.|TRBV6-5
TGTGCCAGCAGTTACTCTACGTCAGGGCCCTCCTACGAGCAGTACTTC
CASSYSTSGPSYEQYF
>.|TRBJ1-1|.|TRBV30
TGTGCCTGGAGTTTTAGCGGGGGAATCACTGAAGCTTTCTTT
CAWSFSGGITEAFF
>.|TRBJ2-2|.|TRBV2
TGTGCCAGCAATAGACAACTTATACCCGGGGAGCTGTTTTTT
CASNRQLIPGELFF
>.|TRBJ2-1|TRBD2|TRBV13
TGTGCCAGCAGCTTACTTCCTGGGGGGGGAGACAATGAGCAGTTCTTC
CASSLLPGGGDNEQFF
>.|TRBJ1-2|.|TRBV5-1
TGCGCCAGCAGCTTGAGCGGCCAGCCACGAGGACAGCCGGGGTATGGCTACACCTTC
CASSLSGQPRGQPGYGYTF
>once|TRBJ1-6|.|TRBV27
TGTGCCAGCAGTTTGAGGTTGGGTAATTCACCCCTCCACTTT
CASSLRLGNSPLHF
>.|TRBJ1-5|TRBD1|TRBV14
TGTGCCAGCACCGAGGGGGCGTGGAGCAATCAGCCCCAGCATTTT
CASTEGAWSNQPQHF
>.|TRBJ1-5|.|TRBV15
TGTGCCACCAGCAGAGATTACGGTACCAATCAGCCCCAGCATTTT
CATSRDYGTNQPQHF
>few|TRBJ2-1|TRBD2|TRBV5-4
TGTGCCTCCCGTGGCGGGGGGCCGACCAATGAGCAGTTCTTC
CASRGGGPTNEQFF
>.|TRBJ2-1|TRBD2|TRBV5-1
TGCGCCAGCAGCCGGAGCGGGGGGGTTTACAATGAGCAGTTCTTC
CASSRSGGVYNEQFF
>.|TRBJ1-3|TRBD1|TRBV27
TGTGCCAGCAGCGAACAGGGGCTGGCCGGAAACACCATATATTTT
CASSEQGLAGNTIYF
>.|TRBJ1-5|.|TRBV6-1
TGTGCCAGCAGTGTAACAGATAATCAGCCCCAGCATTTT
CASSVTDNQPQHF
>.|TRBJ1-6|.|TRBV14
TGTGCCAGCAGCCATAGAACAGGGACGGGGAATTCACCCCTCCACTTT
CASSHRTGTGNSPLHF
>.|TRBJ2-2|TRBD2|TRBV5-1
TGCGCCAGCACCTCACCGGGGGGGGACAACACCGGGGAGCTGTTTTTT
CASTSPGGDNTGELFF
>few|TRBJ2-3|.|TRBV28
TGTGCCAGCAGCCCCGGAGTGGGGAGGACAGATACGCAGTATTTT
CASSPGVGRTDTQYF
>few|TRBJ2-2|TRBD1|TRBV7-6
TGTGCCAGCAGCACCAGGACAGGGAACACCGGGGAGCTGTTTTTT
CASSTRTGNTGELFF
>.|TRBJ2-1|.|TRBV27
TGTGCCCGGGGACTCCTCGATGAGCAGTTCTTC
CARGLLDEQFF
>.|TRBJ1-5|.|TRBV7-7
TGTGCCAGCAGCCGGGGGGCGCTATCCCAGCCCCAGCATTTT
CASSRGALSQPQHF
>.|TRBJ2-7|TRBD2|TRBV7-8
TGTGCCAGCAGCTTAGTGTCTAGCGGGGGTACCTACGAGCAGTACTTC
CASSLVSSGGTYEQYF
>.|TRBJ1-5|TRBD1|TRBV7-2
TGTGCCAGCAGCGACAGGGTTGCTCAGCCCCAGCATTTT
CASSDRVAQPQHF
>.|TRBJ1-1|.|TRBV7-8
TGTGCCAGCAGCTACGGGTTTAGGGGAACTGAAGCTTTCTTT
CASSYGFRGTEAFF
>.|TRBJ2-2|.|TRBV10-1
TGCGCCAGCAGTGATGGAGGAGCCGGGGAGCTGTTTTTT
CASSDGGAGELFF
>.|TRBJ2-6|.|TRBV7-9
TGTGCCAGCAGCTTAGGGCAGATCCTCTCTGGGGCCAACGTCCTGACTTTC
CASSLGQILSGANVLTF
>.|TRBJ2-7|TRBD2|TRBV2
TGTGCCAGCAGTGCTTCTAGCGGGGTCCCCTACGAGCAGTACTTC
CASSASSGVPYEQYF
>.|TRBJ1-1|.|TRBV7-2
TGTGCCAGCAGCGGGGGGTGGTCTGAAGCTTTCTTT
CASSGGWSEAFF
>.|TRBJ2-1|.|TRBV6-5
TGTGCCAGTAAAACAGTACGCTCCTACAATGAGCAGTTCTTC
CASKTVRSYNEQFF
>.|TRBJ2-3|TRBD2|TRBV4-3
TGCGCCAGCAGCCAAGAATTCGGGGGGGCCACAGATACGCAGTATTTT
CASSQEFGGATDTQYF
>.|TRBJ2-7|.|TRBV9
TGTGCCAGCAGCGTGTCTAAGACAACCCAGAGCTCCTACGAGCAGTACTTC
CASSVSKTTQSSYEQYF
>.|TRBJ1-2|.|TRBV6-5
TGTGCCAGCAACAAGGGGCCCACCTATGGCTACACCTTC
CASNKGPTYGYTF
>.|TRBJ2-5|.|TRBV9
TGTGCCAGCAGCGTAGCTCCGGGGGAGACCCAGTACTTC
CASSVAPGETQYF
>.|TRBJ2-3|TRBD2|TRBV5-8
TGTGCCAGCAGCTTTTATGTGGGGGGGACTAGCACAGATACGCAGTATTTT
CASSFYVGGTSTDTQYF
>few|TRBJ2-3|.|TRBV9
TGTGCCAGCAGCGTAGATTCACTTTACACAGATACGCAGTATTTT
CASSVDSLYTDTQYF
>.|TRBJ1-1|TRBD1|TRBV28
TGTGCCACGATCAGGGACAGGAACACTGAAGCTTTCTTT
CATIRDRNTEAFF
>few|TRBJ1-4|TRBD1|TRBV7-9
TGTGCCAGCAGCTTAAAGGCCGGGACAGTGGATGAAAAACTGTTTTTT
CASSLKAGTVDEKLFF
>.|TRBJ2-3|.|TRBV7-2
TGTGCCAGCAGGGGGTTCGGGGTAAGGGCAGATACGCAGTATTTT
CASRGFGVRADTQYF
>.|TRBJ1-2|TRBD1|TRBV4-3
TGCGCCAGCAGCCAAGACAGGGGGCTCTATGGCTACACCTTC
CASSQDRGLYGYTF
>once|TRBJ2-7|.|TRBV30
TGTGCCTGGGGGGGCAGCTCCTACGAGCAGTACTTC
CAWGGSSYEQYF
>once|TRBJ1-1|.|TRBV6-1
TGTGCCAGCAGTGAAGGTTGGGGAGGAACTGAAGCTTTCTTT
CASSEGWGGTEAFF
>.|TRBJ2-5|.|TRBV19
TGTGCCAGTAGTATTAACAGACAAGAGACCCAGTACTTC
CASSINRQETQYF
>.|TRBJ1-4|TRBD1|TRBV28
TGTGCCAGCAGTCTACCGGGACAGGGGGATGAAAAACTGTTTTTT
CASSLPGQGDEKLFF
>.|TRBJ2-5|TRBD1|TRBV5-1
TGCGCCAGCAGGCTGGGACAGGGGGAAGTCCAGTACTTC
CASRLGQGEVQYF
>.|TRBJ2-3|.|TRBV9
TGTGCCAGCAGCGTGACTACGGGCTTGGCAGATACGCAGTATTTT
CASSVTTGLADTQYF